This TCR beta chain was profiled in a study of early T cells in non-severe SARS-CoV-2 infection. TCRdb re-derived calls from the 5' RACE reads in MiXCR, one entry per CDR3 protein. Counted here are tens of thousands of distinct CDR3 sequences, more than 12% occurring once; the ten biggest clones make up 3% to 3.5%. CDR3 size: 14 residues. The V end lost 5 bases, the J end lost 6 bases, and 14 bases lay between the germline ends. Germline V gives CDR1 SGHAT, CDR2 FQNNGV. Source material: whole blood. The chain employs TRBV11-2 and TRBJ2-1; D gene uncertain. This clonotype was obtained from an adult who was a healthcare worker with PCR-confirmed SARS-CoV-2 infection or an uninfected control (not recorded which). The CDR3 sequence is CASSAPPLGNEQFF. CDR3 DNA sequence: TGTGCCAGCAGCGCACCCCCCCTCGGCAATGAGCAGTTCTTC.